The T cell receptor beta chain under discussion was sequenced for a study of T cell responses to AZD1222 COVID-19 vaccine. Broader study findings: Variant regions that are unmutated are reportedly the target of nearly half of spike-specific TCRs. It should be noted that donors were predominantly white British and more often female, and clonal diversity was possibly underestimated.

The CDR3 loop spans 14 amino acids. The germline V gene encodes CDR1 SNHLY and CDR2 FYNNEI. Here immunoSEQ multiplex PCR was the method, and the copy in TCRdb shows in-frame clones only, minus some. The data contain under 150,000 clones, 90% to 95% of them seen just once; the ten biggest clones take up 2.9%. Worth noting for this clone: What it recognizes is unknown. At one end the junction does not follow the germline gene, possibly because of a read error.

The source was peripheral blood, collected on day 0 of AZD1222 vaccination. V is TRBV2 and J is TRBJ2-5; 8 bases agree with TRBD2. The receptor comes from an adult in good health. In DNA, the CDR3 is TGTGCCAGTACCTTAGCGGGGAACCAGGAGACCCAGTACTTC. Its protein product is CASTLAGNQETQYF.